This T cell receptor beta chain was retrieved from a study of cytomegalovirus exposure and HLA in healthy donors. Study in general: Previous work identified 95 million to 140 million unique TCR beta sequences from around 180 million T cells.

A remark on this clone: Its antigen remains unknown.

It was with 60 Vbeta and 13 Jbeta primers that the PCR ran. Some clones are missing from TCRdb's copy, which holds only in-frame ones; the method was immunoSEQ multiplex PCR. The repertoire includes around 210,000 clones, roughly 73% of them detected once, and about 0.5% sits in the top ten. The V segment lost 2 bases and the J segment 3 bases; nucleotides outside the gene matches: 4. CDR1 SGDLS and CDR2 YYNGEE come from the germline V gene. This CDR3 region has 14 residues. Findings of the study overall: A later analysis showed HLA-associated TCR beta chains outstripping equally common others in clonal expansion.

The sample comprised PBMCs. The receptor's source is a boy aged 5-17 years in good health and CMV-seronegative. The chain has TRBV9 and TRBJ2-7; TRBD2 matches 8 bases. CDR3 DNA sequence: TGTGCCAGCAGCGTTTTCGCGGGGGGCTACGAGCAGTACTTC. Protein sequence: CASSVFAGGYEQYF.